This T cell receptor (beta chain) was identified in a study of sequential checkpoint blockade in melanoma. The treatment denotes: randomized to nivolumab then ipilimumab (arm A) or the reverse (arm B). Germline loops: CDR1 LNHNV, CDR2 YYDKDF (reference sequence). The CDR3 is 14 residues long. V dropped 4 bases and J dropped 6 bases, with 13 bases sitting between them. The assay was immunoSEQ multiplex PCR, and TCRdb's table has in-frame clones only and misses some. The repertoire holds about 9,500 clones, with approximately 73% as singletons. This clone was picked up a small number of times. The chain carries TRBV15 and TRBJ1-5; D remains unclear. The sequence was collected from a human donor with melanoma. The sample consisted of CD8+ T cells sorted from blood (inferred from file names), taken from a patient given nivolumab and ipilimumab in sequence. CDR3 nucleotide sequence: TGTGCCACCAGCACCGGGGAACCAACTCAGCCCCAGCATTTT. Encoded protein: CATSTGEPTQPQHF.